The T cell receptor (beta chain) described here comes from a study of OX40 agonist ivuxolimab in advanced cancers. Background on the study: An agonistic anti-OX40 (CD134) antibody, ivuxolimab, was used to treat the patients.

Repertoires were generated with immunoSEQ multiplex PCR, while TCRdb's copy carries only in-frame clones and drops some. This table holds roughly 43,000 clones, 82% found once. There are 17 residues in the CDR3. Trimming cost V 0 bases and J 11 bases; bases outside gene matches: 14. In germline, CDR1 is MGHRA, CDR2 YSYEKL. The starting material was CD4+ or CD8+ T cells sorted from blood, obtained in a trial of the OX40 agonist ivuxolimab. The rearrangement links TRBV4-1 to TRBJ1-4; TRBD1 aligns across 8 bases. The origin of this receptor is an adult with an advanced solid tumor such as melanoma, head and neck, liver or kidney cancer. CDR3 residues: CASSQEFQRDRSWKLFF. The CDR3 DNA reads as TGCGCCAGCAGCCAAGAGTTTCAGCGGGACAGGTCGTGGAAACTGTTTTTT.